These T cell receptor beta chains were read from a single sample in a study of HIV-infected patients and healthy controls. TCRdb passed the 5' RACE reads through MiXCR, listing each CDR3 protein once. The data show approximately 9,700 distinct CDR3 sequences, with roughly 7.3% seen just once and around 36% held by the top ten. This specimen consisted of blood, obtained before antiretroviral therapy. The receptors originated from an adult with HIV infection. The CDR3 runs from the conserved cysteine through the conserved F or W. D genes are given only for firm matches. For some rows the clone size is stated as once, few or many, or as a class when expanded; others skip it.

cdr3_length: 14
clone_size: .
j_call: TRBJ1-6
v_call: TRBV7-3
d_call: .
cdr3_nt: TGTGCCAGCAGCTCGCAGGGAGGCGGGTCACCCCTCCACTTT
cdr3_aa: CASSSQGGGSPLHF

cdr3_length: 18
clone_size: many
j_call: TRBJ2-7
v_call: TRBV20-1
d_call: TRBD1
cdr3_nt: TGCAGTGCTAGAGGCGGTCAGGGGGTCCGAGCCGAGACCTACGAGCAGTACTTC
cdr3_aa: CSARGGQGVRAETYEQYF

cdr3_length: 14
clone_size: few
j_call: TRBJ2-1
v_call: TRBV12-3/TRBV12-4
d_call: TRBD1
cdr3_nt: TGTGCCAGCAGTTCAGGACAGGGACCCAATGAGCAGTTCTTC
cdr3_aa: CASSSGQGPNEQFF

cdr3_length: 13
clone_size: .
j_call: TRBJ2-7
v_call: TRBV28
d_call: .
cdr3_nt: TGTGCCACCAAGAGGGCCAGCTCCTACGAGCAGTACTTC
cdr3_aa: CATKRASSYEQYF

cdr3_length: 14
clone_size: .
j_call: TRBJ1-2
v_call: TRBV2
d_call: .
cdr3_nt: TGTGCCAGCAGTGAATCGAGCAGGGGATATGGCTACACCTTC
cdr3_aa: CASSESSRGYGYTF

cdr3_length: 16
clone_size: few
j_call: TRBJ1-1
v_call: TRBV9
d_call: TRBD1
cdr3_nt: TGTGCCAGCAGCGCGAGGGACAGGGGACCATACACTGAAGCTTTCTTT
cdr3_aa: CASSARDRGPYTEAFF

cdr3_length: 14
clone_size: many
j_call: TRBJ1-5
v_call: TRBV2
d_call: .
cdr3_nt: TGTGCCAGCAGTGATGCGGTGGTCAATCAGCCCCAGCATTTT
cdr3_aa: CASSDAVVNQPQHF

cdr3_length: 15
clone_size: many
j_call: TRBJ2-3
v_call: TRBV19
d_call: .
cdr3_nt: TGTGCCAGTAGTATAGATCTTGGCAGCACAGATACGCAGTATTTT
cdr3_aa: CASSIDLGSTDTQYF

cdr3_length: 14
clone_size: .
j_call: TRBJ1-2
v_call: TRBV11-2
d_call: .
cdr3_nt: TGTGCCAGCAGCTGGGACGGGGGTGTCTATGGCTACACCTTC
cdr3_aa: CASSWDGGVYGYTF

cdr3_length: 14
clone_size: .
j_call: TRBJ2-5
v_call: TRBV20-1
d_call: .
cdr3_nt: TGCAGTGCTAGAGTTGGGTCGGCCCAAGAGACCCAGTACTTC
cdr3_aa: CSARVGSAQETQYF

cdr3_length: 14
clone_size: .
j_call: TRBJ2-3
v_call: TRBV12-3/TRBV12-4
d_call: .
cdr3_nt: TGTGCCAGCAGTTTAGATGGGGAAACAGATACGCAGTATTTT
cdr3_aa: CASSLDGETDTQYF

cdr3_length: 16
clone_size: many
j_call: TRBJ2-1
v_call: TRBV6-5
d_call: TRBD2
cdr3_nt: TGTGCCAGCAGGACCCTTAGCGGGGGCGCCTACAATGAGCAGTTCTTC
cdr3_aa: CASRTLSGGAYNEQFF

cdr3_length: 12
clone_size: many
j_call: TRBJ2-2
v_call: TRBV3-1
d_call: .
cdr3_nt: TGTGCCAGCAGCCAACTTGGCGGGGAGCTGTTTTTT
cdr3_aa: CASSQLGGELFF

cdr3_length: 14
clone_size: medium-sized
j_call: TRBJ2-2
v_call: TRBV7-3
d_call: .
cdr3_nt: TGTGCCAGCAGCTGGGCCCCGAACACCGGGGAGCTGTTTTTT
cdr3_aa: CASSWAPNTGELFF

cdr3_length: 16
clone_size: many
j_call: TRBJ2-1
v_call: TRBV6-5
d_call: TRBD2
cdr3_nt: TGTGCCAGCAGTTACTCGAGTAGCGGGGGGGCCGTTGAGCAGTTCTTC
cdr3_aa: CASSYSSSGGAVEQFF

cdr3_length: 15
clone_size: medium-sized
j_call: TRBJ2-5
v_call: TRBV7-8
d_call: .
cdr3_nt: TGTGCCAGCAGCTACACAACGGGGTCGGGGGAGACCCAGTACTTC
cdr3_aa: CASSYTTGSGETQYF

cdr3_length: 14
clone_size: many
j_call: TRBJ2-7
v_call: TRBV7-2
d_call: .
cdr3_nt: TGTGCCAGCAGCTTAGAGCAGGGGGGGACCGAGCAGTACTTC
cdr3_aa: CASSLEQGGTEQYF

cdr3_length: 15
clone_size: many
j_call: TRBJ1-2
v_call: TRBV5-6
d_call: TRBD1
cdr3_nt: TGTGCCAGCAGCCTCCCTACCGGGACAGGGAACGGCTACACCTTC
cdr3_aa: CASSLPTGTGNGYTF

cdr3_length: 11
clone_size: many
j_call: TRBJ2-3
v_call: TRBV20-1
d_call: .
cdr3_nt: TGCAGTGCTTCCCATGATCATACGCAGTATTTT
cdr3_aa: CSASHDHTQYF

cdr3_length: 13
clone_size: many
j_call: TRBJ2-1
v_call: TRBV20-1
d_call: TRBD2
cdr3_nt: TGCAGTGCTAGAGTGCGGGGGGGCCGAGAGCAGTTCTTC
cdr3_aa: CSARVRGGREQFF

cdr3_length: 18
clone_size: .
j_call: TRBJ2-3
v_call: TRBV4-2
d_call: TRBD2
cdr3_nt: TGTGCCAGCAGCCAAGATGGGACTAGCGGGGGGCGGACAGATACGCAGTATTTT
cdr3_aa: CASSQDGTSGGRTDTQYF

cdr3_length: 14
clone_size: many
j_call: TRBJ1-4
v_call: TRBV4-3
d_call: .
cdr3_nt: TGCGCCAGCAGCCCACTATACTCTAATGAAAAACTGTTTTTT
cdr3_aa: CASSPLYSNEKLFF

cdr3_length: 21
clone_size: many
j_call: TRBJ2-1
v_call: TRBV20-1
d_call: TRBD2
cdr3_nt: TGCAGTGCTAGAGATTCATGGGGGACTAGCGGGCCGACGGTACATTACAATGAGCAGTTCTTC
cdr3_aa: CSARDSWGTSGPTVHYNEQFF

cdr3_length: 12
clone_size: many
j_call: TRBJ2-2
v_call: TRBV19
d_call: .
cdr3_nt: TGTGCCAGTAGGACACGTACCGGGGAGCTATTTTTT
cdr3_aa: CASRTRTGELFF

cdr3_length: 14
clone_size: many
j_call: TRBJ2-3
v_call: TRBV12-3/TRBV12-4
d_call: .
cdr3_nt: TGTGCCAGCAGTTTAAGCTCCCATACAGATACGCAGTATTTT
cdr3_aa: CASSLSSHTDTQYF

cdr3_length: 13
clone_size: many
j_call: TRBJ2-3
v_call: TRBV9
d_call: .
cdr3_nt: TGTGCCAGCAGCGTAGAGTTGTCGGATACGCAGTATTTT
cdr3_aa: CASSVELSDTQYF

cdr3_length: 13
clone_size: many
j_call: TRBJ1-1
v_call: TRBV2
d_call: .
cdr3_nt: TGTGCCAGCAGGGCAGGTTCCCGAGCTGAAGCTTTCTTT
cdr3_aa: CASRAGSRAEAFF

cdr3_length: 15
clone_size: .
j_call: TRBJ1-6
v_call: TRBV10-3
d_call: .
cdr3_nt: TGTGCCATCAGTGACCCCCAGGGAGGTAATTCACCCCTCCACTTT
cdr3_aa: CAISDPQGGNSPLHF

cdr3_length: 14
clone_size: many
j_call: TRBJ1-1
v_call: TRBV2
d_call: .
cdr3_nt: TGTGCCAGCAGTGAGGTAGGAAGGAACACTGAAGCTTTCTTT
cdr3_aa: CASSEVGRNTEAFF

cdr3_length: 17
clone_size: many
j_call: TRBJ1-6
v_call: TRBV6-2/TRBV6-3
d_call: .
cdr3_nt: TGTGCCAGCAGTTATGGTCAAGGCCTCTCTTATAATTCACCCCTCCACTTT
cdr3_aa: CASSYGQGLSYNSPLHF

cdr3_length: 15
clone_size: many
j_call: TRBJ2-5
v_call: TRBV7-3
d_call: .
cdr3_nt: TGTGCCAGCGCCCTCCACGGGGGAGCCCAAGAGACCCAGTACTTC
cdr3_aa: CASALHGGAQETQYF

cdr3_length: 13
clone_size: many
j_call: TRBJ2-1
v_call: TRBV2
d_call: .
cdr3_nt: TGTGCCAGCAGTTATTACGAGGCACATGAGCAGTTCTTC
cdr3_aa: CASSYYEAHEQFF

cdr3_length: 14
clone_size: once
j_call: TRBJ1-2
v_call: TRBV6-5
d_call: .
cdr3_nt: TGTGCCAGCAGTTACCGGTCAGGGAGTGTCGGCTACACCTTC
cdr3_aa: CASSYRSGSVGYTF

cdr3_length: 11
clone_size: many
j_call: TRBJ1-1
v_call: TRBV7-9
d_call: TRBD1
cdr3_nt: TGTGCCAGCAGTCAGGGGGCTGTAGCTTTCTTT
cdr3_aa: CASSQGAVAFF

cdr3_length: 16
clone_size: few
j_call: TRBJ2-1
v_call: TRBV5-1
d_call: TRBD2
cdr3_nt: TGCGCCAGCAGCTTGGAAGGTAGCGGGGGGCGGAATGAGCAGTTCTTC
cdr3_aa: CASSLEGSGGRNEQFF

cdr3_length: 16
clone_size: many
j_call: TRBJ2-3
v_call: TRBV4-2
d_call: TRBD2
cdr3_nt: TGTGCCAGCAGCCAAGAGGTCGGGGGGGGCGCAGATACGCAGTATTTT
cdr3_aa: CASSQEVGGGADTQYF

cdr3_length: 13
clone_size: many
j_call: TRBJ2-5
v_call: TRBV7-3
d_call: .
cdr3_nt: TGTGCCAGCAGCTTAAATGTAGAAGAGACCCAGTACTTC
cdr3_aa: CASSLNVEETQYF

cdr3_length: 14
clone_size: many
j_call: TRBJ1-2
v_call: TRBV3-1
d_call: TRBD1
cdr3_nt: TGTGCCAGCAGGGGACAGACCTCTAACTATGGCTACACCTTC
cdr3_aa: CASRGQTSNYGYTF

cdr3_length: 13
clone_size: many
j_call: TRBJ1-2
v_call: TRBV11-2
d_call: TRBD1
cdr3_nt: TGTGCCAGCAGCCTGGGGACAGGACATGGCTACACCTTC
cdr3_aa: CASSLGTGHGYTF

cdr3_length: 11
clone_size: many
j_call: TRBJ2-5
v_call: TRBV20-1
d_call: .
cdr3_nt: TGCAGTGCTAGTTCCTCGAAGACCCAGTACTTC
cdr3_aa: CSASSSKTQYF

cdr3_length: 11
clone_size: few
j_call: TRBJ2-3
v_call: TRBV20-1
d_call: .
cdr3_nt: TGCAGTGCTCTCACCCCTGCCACGCAGTATTTT
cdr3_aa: CSALTPATQYF

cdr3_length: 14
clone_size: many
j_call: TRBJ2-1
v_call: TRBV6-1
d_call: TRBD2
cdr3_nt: TGTGCCAGCAGTGGGGTGGGCGGGGGCAATGAGCAGTTCTTC
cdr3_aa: CASSGVGGGNEQFF

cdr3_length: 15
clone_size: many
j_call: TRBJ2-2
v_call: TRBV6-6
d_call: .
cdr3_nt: TGTGCCAGCAGTTACGGCGGTCCGTTGGCCGGGGAGCTGTTTTTT
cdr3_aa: CASSYGGPLAGELFF

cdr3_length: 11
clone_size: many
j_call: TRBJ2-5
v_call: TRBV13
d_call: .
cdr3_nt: TGTGCCAGCAGCCGAATTGGGACCCAGTACTTC
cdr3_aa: CASSRIGTQYF

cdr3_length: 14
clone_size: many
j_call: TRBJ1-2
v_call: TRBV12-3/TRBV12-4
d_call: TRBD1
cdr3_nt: TGTGCCAGCAGTCACCTAGGACAGGGACACGGCTACACCTTC
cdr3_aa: CASSHLGQGHGYTF

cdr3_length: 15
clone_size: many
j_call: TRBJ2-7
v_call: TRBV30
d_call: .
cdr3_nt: TGTGCCTGCAATCCGGGACGGCCGAGCTCCTACGAGCAGTACTTC
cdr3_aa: CACNPGRPSSYEQYF

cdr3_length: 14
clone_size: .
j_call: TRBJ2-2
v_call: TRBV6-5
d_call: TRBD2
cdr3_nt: TGTGCCAGCAACGTGGGACTAGCTTCCGGGGAGCTGTTTTTT
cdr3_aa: CASNVGLASGELFF

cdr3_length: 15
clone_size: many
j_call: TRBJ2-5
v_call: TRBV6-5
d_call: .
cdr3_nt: TGTGCCAGCATCTCGCTAGCGAAGAAAAAAGAGACCCAGTACTTC
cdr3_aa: CASISLAKKKETQYF

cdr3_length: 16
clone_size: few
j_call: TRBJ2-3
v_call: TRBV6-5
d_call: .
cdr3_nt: TGTGCCAGCAGTTACGGCTGGGCTGGGCTTCTGGATACGCAGTATTTT
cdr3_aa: CASSYGWAGLLDTQYF

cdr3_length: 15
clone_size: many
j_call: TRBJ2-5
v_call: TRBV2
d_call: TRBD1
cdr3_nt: TGTGCCAGCAGCCCAGAGACAGGGGCCGTAGAGACCCAGTACTTC
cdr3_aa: CASSPETGAVETQYF

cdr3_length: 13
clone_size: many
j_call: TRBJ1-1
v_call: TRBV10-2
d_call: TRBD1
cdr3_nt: TGCGCCAGCACCCAGGACAGGGCCACTGAAGCTTTCTTT
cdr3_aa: CASTQDRATEAFF

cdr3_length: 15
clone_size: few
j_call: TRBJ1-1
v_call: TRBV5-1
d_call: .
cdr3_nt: TGCGCCAGCAGCTTGGAAGGTTCTTCGTACACTGAAGCTTTCTTT
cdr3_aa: CASSLEGSSYTEAFF